Listed below are T cell receptor beta chains from one sample, sequenced in a study of T cells after posttransplantation cyclophosphamide. Libraries were prepared by immunoSEQ multiplex PCR; TCRdb keeps only in-frame clonotypes and omits some of them. The sample carries about 6,500 clones, 74% recorded once. Sample: PBMCs, taken around 1,500 days after allogeneic stem cell transplant with posttransplant cyclophosphamide. Every receptor here comes from a young adult male patient who received an allogeneic stem cell transplant from a related donor, was CMV-positive, and had acute GVHD only. Some of the T cells may derive from the graft donor. CDR3s include the opening cysteine and the closing phenylalanine or tryptophan. Fields, in order: CDR3 protein, CDR3 DNA, clone size, V gene, J gene, D gene. D genes are given only for firm matches. Where a row states a size, it is once, few, many or the class of an expanded clone; other rows omit it.

CASSQGTGANYGYTF	TGCGCCAGCAGCCAAGGGACAGGAGCTAACTATGGCTACACCTTC	once	TRBV4-3	TRBJ1-2	TRBD1
CASRRDRGGTDTQYF	TGTGCCAGCAGGCGGGACAGGGGAGGGACAGATACGCAGTATTTT	NA	TRBV6-5	TRBJ2-3	TRBD1
CASSQDETVGNQPQHF	TGTGCCAGCAGCCAAGACGAGACGGTCGGGAATCAGCCCCAGCATTTT	few	TRBV4-2	TRBJ1-5	NA
CASSATGTGIEKLFF	TGTGCCAGCAGTGCTACCGGGACAGGGATCGAAAAACTGTTTTTT	NA	TRBV6-1	TRBJ1-4	TRBD1
CASSSGTGVGLGNQPQHF	TGTGCCAGCAGCTCCGGGACAGGGGTCGGGTTGGGCAATCAGCCCCAGCATTTT	NA	TRBV7-2	TRBJ1-5	TRBD1
CASSIVQTGVELFF	TGTGCCAGTAGTATAGTCCAAACAGGAGTGGAGCTGTTTTTT	NA	TRBV19	TRBJ2-2	NA
CASSKAIWTGGSYEQYF	TGTGCCAGCAGCAAAGCCATTTGGACAGGGGGCTCCTACGAGCAGTACTTC	NA	TRBV21-1	TRBJ2-7	NA
CASMAQSTGELFF	TGTGCCAGCATGGCACAGAGCACCGGGGAGCTGTTTTTT	NA	TRBV2	TRBJ2-2	NA
CASSRGTTASETF	TGTGCCAGCAGCCGAGGAACGACAGCCAGTGAAACCTTC	NA	TRBV7-2	TRBJ1-2	NA
CASSPVTSGANVLTF	TGTGCCAGCAGCCCGGTTACCTCTGGGGCCAACGTCCTGACTTTC	NA	TRBV6-5	TRBJ2-6	NA
CASSLSGQGAYTIYF	TGTGCCAGCAGTTTATCTGGACAGGGGGCTTACACCATATATTTT	NA	TRBV13	TRBJ1-3	TRBD1
CASSQDLPGWEGYTF	TGCGCCAGCAGCCAAGATCTTCCGGGGTGGGAGGGCTACACCTTC	NA	TRBV4-3	TRBJ1-2	NA
CASSLGQGNQPQHF	TGTGCCAGCAGCCTGGGACAGGGGAATCAGCCCCAGCATTTT	NA	TRBV7-8	TRBJ1-5	TRBD1
CASGQNYGYTF	TGTGCCAGTGGGCAGAACTATGGCTACACCTTC	medium-sized	TRBV2	TRBJ1-2	NA
CASSLVGGHTDTQYF	TGTGCCAGCAGCTTAGTTGGTGGGCACACAGATACGCAGTATTTT	NA	TRBV11-3	TRBJ2-3	NA
CASSGSGGDSYNEQFF	TGTGCCAGCAGTGGGTCGGGGGGCGACTCCTACAATGAGCAGTTCTTC	NA	TRBV6-1	TRBJ2-1	NA
CASSPPDRGGVYEQYF	TGTGCCAGCTCACCTCCGGACAGGGGAGGGGTTTACGAGCAGTACTTC	NA	TRBV18	TRBJ2-7	TRBD1
CASSVSGELFF	TGTGCCAGCAGTGTTTCGGGGGAGCTGTTTTTT	few	TRBV2	TRBJ2-2	NA
CASSQEIQQGAREKLFF	TGCGCCAGCAGCCAAGAAATCCAGCAGGGGGCGCGCGAAAAACTGTTTTTT	NA	TRBV4-3	TRBJ1-4	TRBD1
CASSLVAGPTEAFF	TGCGCCAGCAGCTTGGTCGCGGGCCCCACTGAAGCTTTCTTT	NA	TRBV5-1	TRBJ1-1	NA
CASSVGTGGRNTIYF	TGTGCCAGCAGCGTCGGGACAGGGGGCCGAAACACCATATATTTT	once	TRBV7-2	TRBJ1-3	TRBD1
CASIEEYVTEAFF	TGTGCCAGCATAGAGGAGTACGTCACTGAAGCTTTCTTT	NA	TRBV2	TRBJ1-1	NA
CASSPRGGYGYTF	TGTGCCAGCAGCCCAAGAGGAGGCTATGGCTACACCTTC	once	TRBV7-9	TRBJ1-2	NA
CASSQRTSGGGSYNEQFF	TGCGCCAGCAGCCAACGGACTAGCGGGGGGGGTTCCTACAATGAGCAGTTCTTC	NA	TRBV4-3	TRBJ2-1	TRBD2
CASSPDKWGYTF	TGTGCCAGCAGCCCAGATAAGTGGGGCTACACCTTC	large	TRBV7-2	TRBJ1-2	NA
CASSSGQGSPYEQYF	TGCGCCAGCAGCTCGGGACAGGGGTCCCCCTACGAGCAGTACTTC	NA	TRBV5-1	TRBJ2-7	TRBD1
CAWSTGASSYNEQFF	TGTGCCTGGTCTACAGGGGCCAGCTCCTACAATGAGCAGTTCTTC	NA	TRBV30	TRBJ2-1	TRBD1
CASSLAGGGTNEKLFF	TGTGCCAGCAGCTTAGCCGGGGGGGGAACTAACGAAAAACTGTTTTTT	NA	TRBV7-8	TRBJ1-4	NA
CASSFRDRGTYEQYF	TGTGCCAGCAGTTTCCGGGACAGGGGTACCTACGAGCAGTACTTC	once	TRBV6-6	TRBJ2-7	TRBD1